This entry concerns a single T cell receptor (beta chain). The record originates from a study of blood T cell repertoires in COVID-19. Germline loops: CDR1 MDHEN, CDR2 SYDVKM. The CDR3 runs to 16 residues. The J segment lost 3 bases and the V segment lost 5 bases, leaving 9 bases of the junction unmatched. Libraries were prepared by immunoSEQ multiplex PCR; TCRdb keeps only in-frame clonotypes and omits some of them. In the table there are a few hundred thousand clones, approximately 88% of which are singletons. Sequencing was performed on peripheral blood. This TCR came from a woman aged 25 to 39 with COVID-19, enrolled during active disease. V usage is TRBV28 and J usage is TRBJ1-5; TRBD1 matches 8 bases. DNA for the CDR3: TGTGCCAGCAGTGTAGGGACAGGTCACCACAATCAGCCCCAGCATTTT. Amino acids: CASSVGTGHHNQPQHF.